This T cell receptor (beta chain) stems from a study of blood T cell repertoires in COVID-19. Across the study: Whether acute or convalescent, the COVID-19 samples came from the United States, Italy and Spain. T cells, B-cell-depleted T cells, or PBMCs supplied cDNA or gDNA.

V dropped 3 bases and J dropped 3 bases, with 13 bases sitting between them. CDR3 length: 15 residues. Germline values: CDR1 KGHSH, CDR2 LQKENI. In the authors' workflow: Nucleated cell counts were estimated from reference gene primer amplification. Sequencing was performed with immunoSEQ multiplex PCR; in TCRdb, only in-frame clones are kept and a portion is missing. V and J calls and clone size come straight from that table; D and trimming were deduced from the DNA. This sample has 30,000 to 35,000 clones, with approximately 82% found just once. The clonotype was recovered from a woman aged 55-70 years with acute or convalescent COVID-19. The sequencing sample was made of peripheral blood. The V gene is TRBV18, the J gene TRBJ2-3; maybe TRBD1 (6 bases). The CDR3 spells CASSPDLGQTDTQYF. CDR3 nucleotide sequence: TGTGCCAGCTCACCTGACCTCGGACAGACAGATACGCAGTATTTT.